This entry features one TCR beta chain sequence. The V end lost 5 bases, the J end lost 8 bases, and 18 bases lay between the germline ends. The CDR3 is 14 residues long. The data originate from a study of T-cell reconstitution after alpha-beta-depleted transplantation in children. Unique molecular identifiers featured in how the TCRbeta library was prepared. TCRdb ran MiXCR on the PCR reads and lists one entry per CDR3 protein. The table shows about 830,000 distinct CDR3 sequences, with roughly 16% occurring only once. The chain links TRBV12-3 or TRBV12-4 to TRBJ1-1; D possibly corresponds to TRBD1 (5 bases). The source material was PBMCs, mostly from graft donor cells, sampled 360 days after TCRalphabeta/CD19-depleted stem cell transplant. The sequence was obtained from a male patient under 18 who had a stem cell transplant for acute lymphoblastic leukemia, so the T cells may come from the graft donor. The CDR3 reads CASSPVGSGNEAFF. The DNA of the CDR3 is TGTGCCAGCAGTCCCGTTGGGTCAGGGAACGAAGCTTTCTTT.